This T cell receptor (beta chain) originates from a study of blood T cells in healthy people across ages. This clonotype appeared once. Sample-barcoded 5' priming and a J-beta primer mix drove a second PCR of 7 to 11 cycles. A template-switch adaptor containing 12 random nucleotides labeled each cDNA molecule. TCRdb itself ran the 5' RACE reads through MiXCR, one entry per CDR3 protein. This sample has about 1,400,000 distinct CDR3 sequences, with roughly 64% found just once. The CDR3 consists of 13 residues. Germline V gene data show CDR1 as MNHNY and CDR2 as SVGAGI (reference sequence). Trimming stripped 7 bases from V and 1 base from J, with 10 bases between. Researchers report isolating at least 7 million PBMCs per sample.

The sample was blood. The clonotype comes from a man younger than 30 in good health. V gene TRBV6-6 combines with J gene TRBJ2-5; D is perhaps TRBD1 (6 bases). Written as DNA, the CDR3 is TGTGCCAGCATTAAAGGGGGCCAAGAGACCCAGTACTTC. Protein sequence: CASIKGGQETQYF.